These 29 T cell receptor beta chains came from one sample sequenced in a study of CD8 T cells in Susac syndrome. Reverse transcription used about 0.5 to 1 ug RNA and random hexamers. TCRdb used MiXCR to reprocess the immunoSEQ multiplex PCR reads, holding one entry per CDR3 protein. The sample consists of over 150,000 distinct CDR3 sequences, 90% to 95% of them appearing once. Sequenced material: CD4+ T cells from PBMCs. Every receptor here comes from a human donor with multiple sclerosis.

The CDR3 loop is CASSPRRETQYF. The CDR3 region has the DNA TGTGCCAGCTCACCAAGGAGGGAGACCCAGTACTTC. The V call is TRBV18, the J call TRBJ2-5, with D possibly being TRBD2 (5 bases). Germline V lookup: CDR1 KGHSH, CDR2 LQKENI. The ends were cut back, 2 bases at V and 5 bases at J, with 6 bases in the middle. This CDR3 is 12 amino acids long.

V gene TRBV7-9 combines with J gene TRBJ2-7; tentatively, D is TRBD1 or TRBD2 (6 bases each). Per the germline V gene, CDR1 is SEHNR and CDR2 is FQNEAQ (reference sequence). This CDR3 comprises 13 residues. Trimming removed 4 bases from V and 6 bases from J, with 13 bases in between. The CDR3 reads CASSYQQGGEQYF. Here the CDR3 DNA reads TGTGCCAGCAGCTACCAACAGGGAGGCGAGCAGTACTTC.

This chain uses TRBV27 with TRBJ2-1, with D hard to call. Between the trimmed V and J ends, which lost 5 bases and 9 bases, there was a span of 14 bases. This CDR3 spans 13 amino acids. Per the germline V gene, CDR1 is MNHEY and CDR2 is SMNVEV (reference sequence). The CDR3 here is CASSLPSGLEQFF. The CDR3 bases are TGTGCCAGCAGTCTTCCTTCAGGCCTTGAGCAGTTCTTC.

This chain joins TRBV6-6 and TRBJ2-2; possibly TRBD1 or TRBD2 for D (5 bases each). The CDR3 extends over 10 amino acids. Germline V gives CDR1 MNHNY, CDR2 SVGAGI (reference sequence). The V end was cut by 11 bases, the J end by 6 bases, with 7 bases between. The CDR3 loop is CAGGAGELFF. Written as DNA, the CDR3 is TGTGCCGGGGGAGCCGGGGAGCTGTTTTTT.

In this sample, this clonotype turned up once. The chain combines TRBV29-1 with TRBJ1-1, with D perhaps TRBD1 (6 bases). V lost 7 bases and J 0 bases, leaving 15 bases between the germline ends. The CDR3 extends over 14 amino acids. The V gene's germline CDR1 is SQVTM and CDR2 ANQGSEA. Here the CDR3 DNA reads TGCAGCGGACAGGTCGGCCCCATGAACACTGAAGCTTTCTTT. Translated: CSGQVGPMNTEAFF. The full variable domain, completed using reference TRBV29-1 and TRBJ1-1, is SAVISQKPSRDICQRGTSLTIQCQVDSQVTMMFWYRQQPGQSLTLIATANQGSEATYESGFVIDKFPISRPNLTFSTLTVSNMSPEDSSIYLCSGQVGPMNTEAFFGQGTRLTVV.

The rearrangement uses TRBV20-1 and TRBJ2-7; D perhaps matches TRBD1 (5 bases). Germline V gives CDR1 DFQATT, CDR2 SNEGSKA (reference sequence). The CDR3 covers 9 residues. In nucleotides, the CDR3 is TGCAGACGACAGTCCGAGCAGTACTTC. Translated: CRRQSEQYF.

The count of this clonotype is one. J is TRBJ2-1 and V is TRBV7-3; D is unclear. The CDR3 length is 13 residues. Germline values: CDR1 SGHTA, CDR2 FQGTGA. V lost 4 bases to trimming and J lost 5 bases, with 9 bases between them. This CDR3 reads CASSSGLNNEQFF. The CDR3 coding sequence is TGTGCCAGCAGCTCGGGTCTCAACAATGAGCAGTTCTTC. The full variable domain, rest sourced from reference TRBV7-3 and TRBJ2-1, is GAGVSQTPSNKVTEKGKYVELRCDPISGHTALYWYRQSLGQGPEFLIYFQGTGAADDSGLPNDRFFAVRPEGSVSTLKIQRTERGDSAVYLCASSSGLNNEQFFGPGTRLTVL.

This chain links TRBV29-1 with TRBJ2-1, with D perhaps matching TRBD1 or TRBD2 (5 bases each). V was cut by 4 bases and J by 6 bases, with 13 bases left in between. The CDR3 contains 13 residues. The germline CDR1 and CDR2 sequences are SQVTM and ANQGSEA. CDR3 coding DNA: TGCAGCGTTGGCACTAGGGGCGGCAATGAGCAGTTCTTC. It translates to CSVGTRGGNEQFF.

The chain carries TRBV6-1 and TRBJ2-4, with D perhaps assigned TRBD1 or TRBD2 (5 bases each). Trimming removed 6 bases at V and 1 base at J, with 16 bases between. In germline, CDR1 is MNHNS, CDR2 SASEGT. CDR3 length: 16 residues. The CDR3: CASSPSGTAAKNIQYF. The DNA for the CDR3 is TGTGCCAGCAGCCCTTCAGGGACGGCGGCCAAAAACATTCAGTACTTC.

The chain recombines TRBV9 with TRBJ2-1, with D perhaps TRBD2 (6 bases). Germline-derived CDR1 and CDR2 are SGDLS and YYNGEE. Trimming shortened V by 0 bases and J by 5 bases, and 9 bases separated the two germline ends. The CDR3 has 14 residues. CDR3 nucleotides: TGTGCCAGCAGCGTAGAGGCTAGCGACAATGAGCAGTTCTTC. Its translation: CASSVEASDNEQFF. Based on the CDR3 plus reference TRBV9 and TRBJ2-1, the full variable domain is DSGVTQTPKHLITATGQRVTLRCSPRSGDLSVYWYQQSLDQGLQFLIQYYNGEERAKGNILERFSAQQFPDLHSELNLSSLELGDSALYFCASSVEASDNEQFFGPGTRLTVL.

This rearrangement joins TRBV2 to TRBJ2-1; weak D call: TRBD1 (6 bases). V lost 6 bases to trimming and J lost 8 bases, with 20 bases between them. The length of the CDR3 is 15 residues. In germline, CDR1 is SNHLY, CDR2 FYNNEI. CDR3 sequence (DNA): TGTGCCAGCAGCCGAGAGACAGGCCAGCAGGATGAGCAGTTCTTC. This gives the protein CASSRETGQQDEQFF.

V and J are TRBV25-1 and TRBJ2-3; the match to TRBD2 covers 10 bases. Germline V gives CDR1 MGHDK, CDR2 SYGVNS. The ends lost 7 bases at V and 6 bases at J; junction bases unmatched: 10. The CDR3 loop spans 15 amino acids. The CDR3 loop is CASTPAGGPEDTQYF. The CDR3 DNA follows: TGTGCCAGCACCCCAGCGGGAGGGCCGGAGGATACGCAGTATTTT.

V and J are TRBV5-1 and TRBJ1-1; maybe TRBD1 (5 bases). The V gene's germline CDR1 is SGHRS and CDR2 YFSETQ. CDR3 size: 16 residues. With 6 bases removed from V and 1 base from J, the gap between germline ends came to 19 bases. The CDR3 nucleotides read TGCGCCAGCAAGGGACGGCGAGGAGAACCGAACACTGAAGCTTTCTTT. This codes for CASKGRRGEPNTEAFF. Variable domain in full (rest from reference TRBV5-1 and TRBJ1-1): KAGVTQTPRYLIKTRGQQVTLSCSPISGHRSVSWYQQTPGQGLQFLFEYFSETQRNKGNFPGRFSGRQFSNSRSEMNVSTLELGDSALYLCASKGRRGEPNTEAFFGQGTRLTVV.

The chain recombines TRBV20-1 with TRBJ2-7, with D perhaps TRBD1 (6 bases). The V gene's germline CDR1 is DFQATT and CDR2 SNEGSKA (reference sequence). The CDR3 runs to 13 residues. The ends were cut back, 5 bases at V and 9 bases at J, with 20 bases in the middle. This chain's CDR3 is CSAGGLTGERQYF. In nucleotides, the CDR3 is TGCAGTGCTGGGGGCCTAACAGGAGAGAGGCAGTACTTC.

The chain has TRBV15 and TRBJ2-7, with D hard to call. V was cut by 3 bases and J by 2 bases, with 8 bases left in between. The CDR3 spans 13 residues. The germline V gene encodes CDR1 LNHNV and CDR2 YYDKDF (reference sequence). In DNA form, the CDR3 reads TGTGCCACCAGCAGTGACGGCCCCTACGAGCAGTACTTC. Residues: CATSSDGPYEQYF.

The V and J genes are TRBV24-1 and TRBJ1-2; 8 bases align to TRBD1. With V trimmed by 5 bases and J by 2 bases, 12 bases remained unmatched. Germline V lookup: CDR1 KGHDR, CDR2 SFDVKD. CDR3 length: 17 amino acids. This CDR3 reads CATSGSNRQGLNYGYTF. CDR3 in DNA: TGTGCCACCAGTGGAAGTAACCGACAGGGGTTGAACTATGGCTACACCTTC.

The chain combines TRBV6-1 with TRBJ2-3, with 7 bases fitting TRBD2. This CDR3 has 16 amino acids. V dropped 6 bases and J dropped 3; count of bases not matched to a gene: 12. Germline lookup yields CDR1 MNHNS and CDR2 SASEGT. The DNA of the CDR3 is TGTGCCAGCAGCCCCACCCCGACTAGCAAGACAGATACGCAGTATTTT. It translates to CASSPTPTSKTDTQYF.

V usage is TRBV9 and J usage is TRBJ2-1; 11 bases fit TRBD2. CDR1 and CDR2 from the germline V gene are SGDLS and YYNGEE. This CDR3 is 15 amino acids long. The V segment lost 3 bases and the J segment 4 bases; nucleotides outside the gene matches: 3. The CDR3 sequence: CASSETSGIYNEQFF. DNA of the CDR3: TGTGCCAGCAGCGAGACTAGCGGGATATACAATGAGCAGTTCTTC. Full variable domain (rest looked up from reference TRBV9 and TRBJ2-1): DSGVTQTPKHLITATGQRVTLRCSPRSGDLSVYWYQQSLDQGLQFLIQYYNGEERAKGNILERFSAQQFPDLHSELNLSSLELGDSALYFCASSETSGIYNEQFFGPGTRLTVL.

This chain uses TRBV20-1 with TRBJ2-5; 8 bases map to TRBD2. CDR1 and CDR2 (germline): DFQATT, SNEGSKA (reference sequence). The J segment lost 2 bases and the V segment lost 1 base, leaving 6 bases of the junction unmatched. The CDR3 spans 15 residues. Here the CDR3 reads CSARGTSGRQETQYF. The DNA for the CDR3 is TGCAGTGCTAGAGGAACTAGCGGACGGCAAGAGACCCAGTACTTC.

This chain links TRBV3-1 with TRBJ2-7; D is ambiguous. The ends were cut back, 4 bases at V and 0 bases at J, with 4 bases in the middle. CDR1 is LGHDT and CDR2 is YNNKEL in the germline V gene (reference sequence). CDR3 length: 12 residues. The CDR3: CASSRLSYEQYF. Written as DNA, the CDR3 is TGTGCCAGCAGCCGCCTCTCCTACGAGCAGTACTTC.

The J gene is TRBJ2-7, the V gene TRBV20-1; 8 bases agree with TRBD2. Germline V CDR1 and CDR2: DFQATT, SNEGSKA (reference sequence). This CDR3 has 14 amino acids. J gave up 5 bases and V 6 bases, and 12 bases lay outside the gene matches. The CDR3 bases are TGCAGTGCGACGCCGGGACTAGGAACCCACGAGCAGTACTTC. The encoded protein is CSATPGLGTHEQYF.

The genes are TRBV30 and TRBJ2-7, with 7 positions matching TRBD1. The trim removed 5 bases at V and 7 bases at J, leaving 11 bases unmatched. Germline CDR1 is GTSNPN and CDR2 is SVGIG (reference sequence). This CDR3 has 13 amino acids. CDR3 coding DNA: TGTGCCTGGGAAGGACAGGCCCTAGGGGAGCAGTACTTC. The encoded protein is CAWEGQALGEQYF.

V usage is TRBV3-1 and J usage is TRBJ1-1; possible D gene TRBD1, 5 bases. The V end lost 1 base, the J end lost 5 bases, and 11 bases lay between the germline ends. Germline-derived CDR1 and CDR2 are LGHDT and YNNKEL (reference sequence). The CDR3 contains 14 residues. CDR3 protein: CASSQGGHITEAFF. Here the CDR3 DNA reads TGTGCCAGCAGCCAAGGTGGACACATTACTGAAGCTTTCTTT.

This clonotype was seen just once. The chain joins TRBV19 to TRBJ2-7, with D tentatively TRBD1 (6 bases). Trimming removed 10 bases at V and 7 bases at J, with 14 bases between. The CDR3 runs 11 residues. The germline V gene has CDR1 LNHDA and CDR2 SQIVND (reference sequence). The CDR3 region has the DNA TGTGCCACCCTCGGAAGGGGGGAGCAGTACTTC. It codes for CATLGRGEQYF.

The J gene is TRBJ1-5, the V gene TRBV20-1, with TRBD1 identical over 9 bases. The V and J ends lost 5 bases and 6 bases, in that order; junction bases with no gene match: 14. Looked up from germline, CDR1 is DFQATT and CDR2 is SNEGSKA (reference sequence). The CDR3 has 16 residues. The chain's CDR3 is CSALRTGVDMGQPQHF. In DNA form, the CDR3 reads TGCAGTGCTTTAAGGACAGGGGTCGATATGGGTCAGCCCCAGCATTTT.

This clonotype showed up just once. The gene calls are TRBV3-1 and TRBJ2-1; 10 positions match TRBD2. Per germline, CDR1 LGHDT and CDR2 YNNKEL (reference sequence). The CDR3 length is 12 residues. V gave up 4 bases and J gave up 12 bases; unmatched junction bases: 3. CDR3 loop: CASSRSGRGQFF. The CDR3 region has the DNA TGTGCCAGCAGCCGGAGCGGGAGGGGGCAGTTCTTC.

The chain is built from TRBV9 and TRBJ1-6; D not resolved. V lost 0 bases and J 14 bases, leaving 18 bases between the germline ends. Germline loops: CDR1 SGDLS, CDR2 YYNGEE. The CDR3 is 15 amino acids. The DNA of the CDR3 is TGTGCCAGCAGCGTAGGGGTGAGAGAACGTCTGGCCCTCCACTTT. This encodes CASSVGVRERLALHF. Full variable domain (outside the CDR3, taken from reference TRBV9 and TRBJ1-6): DSGVTQTPKHLITATGQRVTLRCSPRSGDLSVYWYQQSLDQGLQFLIQYYNGEERAKGNILERFSAQQFPDLHSELNLSSLELGDSALYFCASSVGVRERLALHFGNGTRLTVT.

The V call is TRBV30, the J call TRBJ2-3, with TRBD2 matching 10 bases. This CDR3 is 15 amino acids long. V shed 0 bases, J shed 4 bases, and the junction held 4 bases outside the gene matches. Germline V gives CDR1 GTSNPN, CDR2 SVGIG (reference sequence). The CDR3 protein is CAWSVTSGVADTQYF. The CDR3 DNA sequence: TGTGCCTGGAGTGTCACTAGCGGGGTGGCAGATACGCAGTATTTT.

J is TRBJ2-5 and V is TRBV7-7; TRBD2 matches 8 bases. The CDR3 has 15 residues. V dropped 2 bases and J dropped 5; count of bases not matched to a gene: 7. Per germline, CDR1 SSHAT and CDR2 FNYEAQ (reference sequence). In DNA form, the CDR3 reads TGTGCCAGCAGCTTATTATCGGGAGGGTACGAGACCCAGTACTTC. Encoded protein: CASSLLSGGYETQYF. The full variable domain, completed using reference TRBV7-7 and TRBJ2-5, is GAGVSQSPRYKVTKRGQDVTLRCDPISSHATLYWYQQALGQGPEFLTYFNYEAQPDKSGLPSDRFSAERPEGSISTLTIQRTEQRDSAMYRCASSLLSGGYETQYFGPGTRLLVL.